This T cell receptor beta chain originates from a study of shared clonotypes between healthy human individuals. At deep level, the assay was performed. Using immunoSEQ multiplex PCR, the repertoire was profiled, and TCRdb retains in-frame clones only, with some absent. The table lists about 2,200,000 clones, about 92% of them singletons. The ends were cut back, 0 bases at V and 5 bases at J, with 8 bases in the middle. The germline CDR1 and CDR2 sequences are LGHNA and YSLEER. There are 13 residues in the CDR3. Study-wide points: Generally, naive subsets came out with larger estimated richness than memory subsets. Sequencing of the sorted subsets was shown by rarefaction to be incomplete despite large depth.

It was CD45RO-negative cells, positively selected for CCR7, that made up naive CD8 cells, with terminally differentiated effector memory CD45RA+ cells excluded. Worth noting for this clone: Its antigen remains unidentified.

Specimen: naive CD8+ T cells from PBMCs. This receptor was obtained from a man aged 18 to 29 in good health. Some clones in this sample may be carry-over from other donors' samples. This rearrangement joins TRBV4-3 to TRBJ2-7; tentatively, D is TRBD1 or TRBD2 (5 bases each). CDR3 sequence: CASSQERGHEQYF. DNA for the CDR3: TGCGCCAGCAGCCAAGAACGGGGCCACGAGCAGTACTTC.